Following are 16 T cell receptor beta chains from one sample sequenced in a study of regulatory T cells in long-lasting Graves disease. Time point noted: newly diagnosed GD, antithyroid drugs for less than 3 months. PBMC-derived RNA was used for the TCR library. Libraries of TCR beta came from iRepertoire HTBI primers plus Arm-PCR of CDR3 regions. TCRdb recomputed calls from the multiplex PCR reads with MiXCR, one row per CDR3 protein. Of about 320,000 distinct CDR3 sequences in the sample, more than 15% were seen once. Specimen: peripheral blood mononuclear cells (PBMCs), collected at new diagnosis, from a patient treated with antithyroid drugs. Receptors were obtained from a female donor with Graves disease.

This clonotype has just a few counts. This chain uses TRBV5-1 with TRBJ2-1; 11 bases agree with TRBD2. The J segment lost 2 bases and the V segment lost 4 bases, leaving 5 bases of the junction unmatched. Germline CDR1 reads SGHRS; CDR2 reads YFSETQ. CDR3 length equals 16 residues. CDR3 DNA: TGCGCCAGCAGCCATATAGCGGGAGGGCCCTACAATGAGCAGTTCTTC. This sequence encodes CASSHIAGGPYNEQFF.

This clonotype was counted only a few times. V gene TRBV4-1 combines with J gene TRBJ2-4; D might be TRBD1 (5 bases). The CDR3 runs 14 residues. Germline V lookup: CDR1 MGHRA, CDR2 YSYEKL. V was cut by 1 base and J by 4 bases, with 8 bases left in between. The CDR3 is CASSQVGHKNIQYF. The CDR3 nucleotides read TGCGCCAGCAGCCAAGTTGGACATAAAAACATTCAGTACTTC.

There are a few counts of this clonotype. The chain is built from TRBV19 and TRBJ1-5, with unresolved D. V was shortened by 1 base and J by 2 bases, with 3 bases between the two germline ends. This CDR3 contains 13 residues. The germline gives CDR1 LNHDA, CDR2 SQIVND (reference sequence). The CDR3: CASSIVGNQPQHF. CDR3 sequence (DNA): TGTGCCAGTAGTATAGTTGGCAATCAGCCCCAGCATTTT.

This clonotype was counted at least ten times. The chain recombines TRBV12-3 or TRBV12-4 with TRBJ1-1; no reliable D call. Trimming cost V 3 bases and J 1 base, with 9 bases left between them. The length of the CDR3 is 14 residues. Written as DNA, the CDR3 is TGTGCCAGCAGTTTTAATTCAGGGAACACTGAAGCTTTCTTT. Residues: CASSFNSGNTEAFF.

There are many counts of this clonotype. The chain carries TRBV30 and TRBJ2-2; 8 bases are shared with TRBD2. With V trimmed by 0 bases and J by 8 bases, 11 bases remained unmatched. The CDR3 sequence is 16 residues long. Germline CDR1 is GTSNPN and CDR2 is SVGIG (reference sequence). CDR3 DNA: TGTGCCTGGAGTGTACTCAGCGGGAGAGCGGCGGGGGAGCTGTTTTTT. Translated, it gives CAWSVLSGRAAGELFF. Filled out from reference TRBV30 and TRBJ2-2, the complete variable domain reads SQTIHQWPATLVQPVGSPLSLECTVEGTSNPNLYWYRQAAGRGLQLLFYSVGIGQISSEVPQNLSASRPQDRQFILSSKKLLLSDSGFYLCAWSVLSGRAAGELFFGEGSRLTVL.

This clonotype was detected ten times or more. The chain recombines TRBV30 with TRBJ1-2; D remains unclear. V dropped 1 base and J dropped 5 bases, with 17 bases sitting between them. Germline assignment: CDR1 GTSNPN and CDR2 SVGIG (reference sequence). The CDR3 contains 15 residues. The CDR3 DNA is TGTGCCTGGAGTGGCAGCGAAGACTCTGGGTATGGCTACACCTTC. Encoded protein: CAWSGSEDSGYGYTF.

Ten or more counts support this clonotype. The genes are TRBV28 and TRBJ1-4; D is unresolved. This CDR3 is 16 amino acids long. Trimming took 6 bases from V and 0 from J, leaving 14 bases between them. Germline V gene lookup returns CDR1 MDHEN and CDR2 SYDVKM. CDR3 residues: CASRLTYSATNEKLFF. Here the CDR3 DNA reads TGTGCCAGCAGGCTTACCTACTCGGCAACTAATGAAAAACTGTTTTTT.

V gene TRBV20-1 combines with J gene TRBJ2-1; D ambiguous. This CDR3 spans 12 amino acids. The germline V gene encodes CDR1 DFQATT and CDR2 SNEGSKA (reference sequence). The V end was cut by 3 bases, the J end by 9 bases, with 12 bases between. CDR3 loop: CSASKAVGEQFF. The CDR3 region has the DNA TGCAGTGCTAGTAAGGCAGTGGGTGAGCAGTTCTTC.

The sample holds many counts of this clonotype. The chain joins TRBV9 to TRBJ1-4; 7 bases agree with TRBD1. V lost 4 bases, J lost 3 bases, and 9 bases stayed unmatched. This CDR3 spans 16 amino acids. CDR1 and CDR2 (germline): SGDLS, YYNGEE. The CDR3 DNA follows: TGTGCCAGCAGCCGACAGTCGGGACAGTCTAATGAAAAACTGTTTTTT. It translates to CASSRQSGQSNEKLFF.

The chain has TRBV30 and TRBJ2-7, with a tentative D call TRBD2 (6 bases). Germline CDR1 and CDR2: GTSNPN and SVGIG (reference sequence). The CDR3 covers 13 residues. Trimming took 3 bases from V and 4 from J, leaving 13 bases between them. Here the CDR3 DNA reads TGTGCCTGGAGCGAGGGACTTCTATACGAGCAGTACTTC. This encodes CAWSEGLLYEQYF.

This clonotype has ten or more counts. The chain carries TRBV12-3 or TRBV12-4 and TRBJ1-5, with a possible D match to TRBD1 (6 bases). V lost 2 bases and J 7 bases, leaving 18 bases between the germline ends. The CDR3 has 16 amino acids. The CDR3 DNA sequence: TGTGCCAGCAGTTTACGACGGGGGGGACAAAGCCAGCCCCAGCATTTT. Its translation: CASSLRRGGQSQPQHF.

The sample holds many counts of this clonotype. The chain carries TRBV12-3 or TRBV12-4 and TRBJ1-1; 7 nucleotides line up with TRBD1. V gave up 6 bases and J gave up 3 bases; unmatched junction bases: 7. The CDR3 is 14 residues long. This chain's CDR3 is CASRRQGGDTEAFF. In DNA, the CDR3 is TGTGCCAGCAGGCGGCAGGGGGGGGACACTGAAGCTTTCTTT.

V usage is TRBV13 and J usage is TRBJ2-2, with a weak D call TRBD2 (6 bases). V dropped 5 bases and J dropped 8 bases, with 21 bases sitting between them. Germline V gene lookup returns CDR1 PRHDT and CDR2 FYEKMQ (reference sequence). The CDR3 sequence is 16 residues long. The CDR3 DNA is TGTGCCAGCAGCAGATCGTCCGGGTCCCTAGCGGGGGAGCTGTTTTTT. Protein sequence: CASSRSSGSLAGELFF.

The chain couples TRBV19 to TRBJ1-1; D is undetermined. The length of the CDR3 is 12 residues. In germline, CDR1 is LNHDA, CDR2 SQIVND (reference sequence). V gave up 5 bases and J gave up 7 bases, with 11 bases separating them. The CDR3 protein is CASSVPGSEAFF. In nucleotides, the CDR3 is TGTGCCAGTAGTGTCCCGGGGAGTGAAGCTTTCTTT.

This clonotype was observed many times. The rearrangement links TRBV3-1 to TRBJ1-1, with 7 bases matching TRBD1. V shed 3 bases, J shed 5 bases, and the junction held 15 bases outside the gene matches. The CDR3 runs to 17 residues. Germline CDR1 LGHDT, CDR2 YNNKEL (reference sequence). The CDR3 loop reads CASSHSEGRQGWTEAFF. The CDR3 DNA sequence: TGTGCCAGCAGCCATTCCGAGGGTAGACAGGGTTGGACTGAAGCTTTCTTT.

This clonotype was seen ten or more times. The chain carries TRBV11-2 and TRBJ2-7; possible D gene TRBD1, 5 bases. With 1 base removed from V and 0 bases from J, the gap between germline ends came to 10 bases. The germline V gene encodes CDR1 SGHAT and CDR2 FQNNGV. The CDR3 is made up of 15 amino acids. Here the CDR3 DNA reads TGTGCCAGCAGCTTAGTCAGGCAGGGCTCCTACGAGCAGTACTTC. It translates to CASSLVRQGSYEQYF. Together with reference TRBV11-2 and TRBJ2-7, the CDR3 gives the full variable domain: EAGVAQSPRYKIIEKRQSVAFWCNPISGHATLYWYQQILGQGPKLLIQFQNNGVVDDSQLPKDRFSAERLKGVDSTLKIQPAKLEDSAVYLCASSLVRQGSYEQYFGPGTRLTVT.